This TCR beta chain was recorded in a study of tumor-infiltrating lymphocytes in localized non-small cell lung cancer. At the level of the study: Tumor tissue and non-adjacent uninvolved lung came from each patient.

Sequencing was performed with immunoSEQ multiplex PCR; in TCRdb, only in-frame clones are kept and a portion is missing. The sample yields 10,000 or so clones, 60% to 80% seen once. The germline gives CDR1 SGHRS, CDR2 YFSETQ. The junction had 4 bases not matched to a gene; V was cut back by 3 bases and J by 10 bases. The CDR3 totals 14 residues. The chain couples TRBV5-1 to TRBJ1-6, with TRBD1 matching 10 bases. The origin of this receptor is a human donor with non-small cell lung cancer. Source material: lung tumor tissue. The chain's CDR3 is CASSSRDRGSPLHF. Written as DNA, the CDR3 is TGCGCCAGCAGCTCCCGGGACAGGGGCTCACCCCTCCACTTT.